Presented here are 30 T cell receptor beta chains from one specimen sequenced in a study of Ad26.COV2.S vaccination and SARS-CoV-2 variants (dated by TCRdb to the early 2020s). This specimen's treatment or condition label, per the study, means: roughly 18 received Ad26.COV2.S at low or high dose, single or two shots; 5 received placebo; per-sample allocation not given. For vaccine and placebo recipients, repertoires were sequenced using samples collected on day 63 after the first injection. Libraries came from the immunoSEQ multiplex PCR assay. Drawn from immuneACCESS, this table holds only the in-frame rearrangements with V and J called that TCRdb kept. Clones are partly lost; checked studies trace under half to an unresolved V gene and leave the rest unexplained. The sample includes around 320,000 clones, with 85% observed a single time. 2% to 2.5% of the sample comes from the top ten. The starting material was peripheral blood, obtained in a trial of Ad26.COV2.S vaccine versus placebo. All receptors come from a person between 18 and 59 years old who received the Ad26.COV2.S COVID-19 vaccine or a placebo.

The J gene is TRBJ2-5, the V gene TRBV7-8; 7 bases map to TRBD1. The CDR3 extends over 15 amino acids. Germline trimming cut 0 bases from V and 0 bases from J; bases unmatched to any gene: 1. Germline CDR1 reads SGHVS; CDR2 reads FQNEAQ. The CDR3 loop reads CASSLAGTDQETQYF. The CDR3, as DNA: TGTGCCAGCAGCTTAGCCGGGACAGACCAAGAGACCCAGTACTTC.

The rearrangement uses TRBV20-1 and TRBJ1-2; no clear D gene. The CDR3 consists of 11 residues. CDR1 is DFQATT, CDR2 SNEGSKA, per germline (reference sequence). V was trimmed by 6 bases and J by 1 base, leaving 6 bases between them. This CDR3 reads CSAHINYGYTF. In DNA form, the CDR3 reads TGCAGTGCACACATTAACTATGGCTACACCTTC.

This chain links TRBV6-5 with TRBJ1-1; 7 bases align to TRBD1. J gave up 4 bases and V 5 bases, and 7 bases lay outside the gene matches. Per the germline V gene, CDR1 is MNHEY and CDR2 is SVGAGI. This CDR3 region has 14 residues. The CDR3 here is CASSTGDLVTEAFF. The CDR3 coding sequence is TGTGCCAGCAGTACAGGGGATTTGGTCACTGAAGCTTTCTTT.

V is TRBV6-5 and J is TRBJ2-2; 9 bases are a match to TRBD1. There are 13 residues in the CDR3. V lost 6 bases, J lost 7 bases, and 3 bases stayed unmatched. Germline values: CDR1 MNHEY, CDR2 SVGAGI. CDR3 nucleotides: TGTGCCAGCAGCTACAGGGGGCACGGGGAGCTGTTTTTT. It translates to CASSYRGHGELFF.

This clone was counted ten times or more. This chain links TRBV29-1 with TRBJ2-3; no clear D. Germline CDR1 SQVTM, CDR2 ANQGSEA. The CDR3 has 13 amino acids. The CDR3 sequence: CSADRPSTDTQYF. The CDR3 DNA reads TGCAGTGCGGATAGACCTAGCACAGATACGCAGTATTTT.

The rearrangement links TRBV25-1 to TRBJ2-3; tentative D call: TRBD1 (6 bases). V lost 3 bases and J 0 bases, leaving 10 bases between the germline ends. Germline CDR1 and CDR2: MGHDK and SYGVNS. CDR3 length: 15 amino acids. The DNA for the CDR3 is TGTGCCAGCAGTGACAGGGGCCAAAGCACAGATACGCAGTATTTT. This gives the protein CASSDRGQSTDTQYF.

The chain links TRBV13 to TRBJ1-1, with D possibly TRBD1 on 5 matching bases. The germline V gene has CDR1 PRHDT and CDR2 FYEKMQ (reference sequence). The CDR3 is made up of 16 amino acids. The V and J ends lost 4 bases and 1 base respectively, with 16 bases between them. CDR3 bases: TGTGCCAGCAGCTCCAAATTTGGGACGGCGAACACTGAAGCTTTCTTT. Protein: CASSSKFGTANTEAFF.

As to this clone: This may come from a read error, since a much larger clone is one base off. CDR3 coding DNA: TGTGCCAGCAGTGAAAACTATGGCTACACCTTC. It yields the protein CASSENYGYTF. The V gene is TRBV6-1, the J gene TRBJ1-2, with unresolved D. Germline values: CDR1 MNHNS, CDR2 SASEGT. Trimming took 2 bases from V and 2 from J, leaving 0 bases between them. The CDR3 is 11 amino acids.

This chain links TRBV2 with TRBJ2-1, with TRBD1 as a possible D gene (6 bases). CDR1 is SNHLY, CDR2 FYNNEI, per germline. CDR3 size: 15 residues. The V end lost 3 bases, the J end lost 1 base, and 10 bases lay between the germline ends. CDR3 nucleotide sequence: TGTGCCAGCAGTGAGAACGGACAGTCCTACAATGAGCAGTTCTTC. This translates into CASSENGQSYNEQFF. Full variable domain (rest looked up from reference TRBV2 and TRBJ2-1): EPEVTQTPSHQVTQMGQEVILRCVPISNHLYFYWYRQILGQKVEFLVSFYNNEISEKSEIFDDQFSVERPDGSNFTLKIRSTKLEDSAMYFCASSENGQSYNEQFFGPGTRLTVL.

J is TRBJ1-4 and V is TRBV9; maybe TRBD1 (5 bases). Germline assignment: CDR1 SGDLS and CDR2 YYNGEE. V gave up 4 bases and J gave up 3 bases, with 10 bases separating them. The CDR3 is made up of 14 amino acids. The CDR3 bases are TGTGCCAGCAGCCCGGGACTGGCTAATGAAAAACTGTTTTTT. Its protein product is CASSPGLANEKLFF.

This rearrangement joins TRBV5-1 to TRBJ2-7; D not certain. This CDR3 spans 13 amino acids. Germline V lookup: CDR1 SGHRS, CDR2 YFSETQ. V dropped 0 bases and J dropped 6 bases, with 10 bases sitting between them. The CDR3 loop is CASSLEGPLEQYF. In nucleotides, the CDR3 is TGCGCCAGCAGCTTGGAAGGCCCCCTCGAGCAGTACTTC. Looking up the rest from reference TRBV5-1 and TRBJ2-7 gives the full variable domain: KAGVTQTPRYLIKTRGQQVTLSCSPISGHRSVSWYQQTPGQGLQFLFEYFSETQRNKGNFPGRFSGRQFSNSRSEMNVSTLELGDSALYLCASSLEGPLEQYFGPGTRLTVT.

The gene calls are TRBV3-1 (or the pseudogene TRBV3-2) and TRBJ1-1; D is undetermined. The CDR3 is 15 amino acids. V shed 4 bases and J shed 1 base, with 13 bases lying between them. CDR1 and CDR2 (germline): LGHDT, YNNKEL (reference sequence). CDR3 nucleotides: TGTGCCAGCAGCCCATACCTTGACCGGAACACTGAAGCTTTCTTT. Protein product: CASSPYLDRNTEAFF.

DNA for the CDR3: TGCGCCAGCAGCCAAGTACGACAGGGGGTGGATACGCAGTATTTT. Amino acid sequence: CASSQVRQGVDTQYF. V gene TRBV4-1 combines with J gene TRBJ2-3, with 9 bases lining up with TRBD1. The trim removed 1 base at V and 6 bases at J, leaving 5 bases unmatched. CDR3 length: 15 amino acids. Germline V gene sequence: CDR1 MGHRA, CDR2 YSYEKL.

This clone was observed a handful of times. This chain uses TRBV9 with TRBJ1-1; D unresolved. The ends were cut back, 4 bases at V and 7 bases at J, with 14 bases in the middle. Germline V gives CDR1 SGDLS, CDR2 YYNGEE. The CDR3 sequence is 13 residues long. CDR3 DNA: TGTGCCAGCAGCCCCCGTTTTGAACATGAAGCTTTCTTT. Amino acid sequence: CASSPRFEHEAFF.

This clone was recorded a few times. V usage is TRBV18 and J usage is TRBJ1-5; D gene unclear. This CDR3 has 14 amino acids. Germline V gives CDR1 KGHSH, CDR2 LQKENI. Between the trimmed V and J ends, which lost 3 bases and 4 bases, there was a span of 10 bases. CDR3 DNA: TGTGCCAGCTCACCTTCCCAGTCGAATCAGCCCCAGCATTTT. This gives the protein CASSPSQSNQPQHF.

The chain couples TRBV5-1 to TRBJ2-1, with 8 bases aligning to TRBD1. Germline V gene lookup returns CDR1 SGHRS and CDR2 YFSETQ. The CDR3 consists of 16 residues. Trimming at V came to 3 bases and at J to 11 bases, leaving 16 bases not matched to a gene. This CDR3 reads CASSSPPGQVVSKQFF. In DNA form, the CDR3 reads TGCGCCAGCAGCTCCCCCCCGGGACAGGTGGTGTCAAAGCAGTTCTTC.

The genes are TRBV6-5 and TRBJ2-7; the D gene is possibly TRBD2 (5 bases). The V gene's germline CDR1 is MNHEY and CDR2 SVGAGI. Trimming left V 6 bases short and J 0 bases short, with 15 bases between. There are 15 residues in the CDR3. CDR3 nucleotides: TGTGCCAGCAGGAGGGTGACGGCGAGCTCCTACGAGCAGTACTTC. Translation: CASRRVTASSYEQYF.

V is TRBV23-1 and J is TRBJ2-6, with 7 bases lining up with TRBD1. TRBV23-1 is labeled an ORF, and its function is uncertain. CDR3 size: 20 residues. V was pared by 0 bases and J by 2 bases, with 13 bases of the junction left unmatched. The CDR3 DNA is TGCGCCAGCAGTCAATCCTTCTCGGGGACAGCGATTACTGGGGCCAACGTCCTGACTTTC. The encoded protein is CASSQSFSGTAITGANVLTF.

The chain joins TRBV19 to TRBJ2-7, with TRBD2 as a possible D gene (6 bases). Trimming stripped 4 bases from V and 6 bases from J, with 16 bases between. Germline loops: CDR1 LNHDA, CDR2 SQIVND (reference sequence). CDR3 length: 14 residues. CDR3 sequence reads: CASSTTATRSEQYF. The CDR3 DNA follows: TGTGCCAGTAGTACCACCGCGACTAGATCCGAGCAGTACTTC.

The chain links TRBV4-1 to TRBJ2-2, with D hard to call. Germline CDR1 and CDR2: MGHRA and YSYEKL. The V and J ends lost 1 base and 6 bases respectively, with 18 bases between them. The CDR3 extends over 17 amino acids. The CDR3 is CASSQGPVTLSAGELFF. For the CDR3, the DNA is TGCGCCAGCAGCCAAGGTCCGGTGACTCTCTCCGCCGGGGAGCTGTTTTTT.

The gene calls are TRBV5-1 and TRBJ1-3; D not certain. Trimming stripped 4 bases from V and 2 bases from J, with 13 bases between. The CDR3 is 15 amino acids. The germline CDR1 and CDR2 sequences are SGHRS and YFSETQ. The CDR3 region is CASSDQRGAGNTIYF. The CDR3 bases are TGCGCCAGCAGCGACCAAAGAGGCGCTGGAAACACCATATATTTT. Filled out from reference TRBV5-1 and TRBJ1-3, the complete variable domain reads KAGVTQTPRYLIKTRGQQVTLSCSPISGHRSVSWYQQTPGQGLQFLFEYFSETQRNKGNFPGRFSGRQFSNSRSEMNVSTLELGDSALYLCASSDQRGAGNTIYFGEGSWLTVV.

The J gene is TRBJ1-3, the V gene TRBV19, with D perhaps matching TRBD1 (6 bases). V was clipped by 5 bases and J by 0 bases, with 14 bases between them. The CDR3 extends over 16 amino acids. Looked up from germline, CDR1 is LNHDA and CDR2 is SQIVND (reference sequence). The CDR3 DNA is TGTGCCAGTAGTCTACGGACAGTATCCTCTGGAAACACCATATATTTT. Amino acid sequence: CASSLRTVSSGNTIYF.

CDR3 residues: CASSQGRDPGELFF. In DNA form, the CDR3 reads TGCGCCAGCAGCCAAGGACGTGATCCGGGGGAGCTGTTTTTT. The rearrangement uses TRBV4-1 and TRBJ2-2; D not resolved. V lost 1 base and J lost 8, with 11 bases in between. Germline loops: CDR1 MGHRA, CDR2 YSYEKL. The length of the CDR3 is 14 residues.

The V gene is TRBV27, the J gene TRBJ2-7; 7 bases align to TRBD1. CDR3 length equals 15 residues. J lost 2 bases, V lost 0 bases, and 4 bases had no gene match. Germline assignment: CDR1 MNHEY and CDR2 SMNVEV (reference sequence). DNA of the CDR3: TGTGCCAGCAGTTTATCGTATCAGGGGGCCTACGAGCAGTACTTC. Protein: CASSLSYQGAYEQYF.

The CDR3 spells CASSLRTGKNGETQYF. The CDR3 DNA is TGTGCCAGCAGCCTCCGGACAGGGAAGAACGGAGAGACCCAGTACTTC. The chain carries TRBV7-2 and TRBJ2-5; TRBD1 matches 8 bases. V trimming: 5 bases; J trimming: 4 bases; junction bases outside the gene matches: 12. This CDR3 contains 16 residues. Germline lookup yields CDR1 SGHTA and CDR2 FQGNSA.

The rearrangement links TRBV24-1 to TRBJ1-1; D gene ambiguous. Looked up from germline, CDR1 is KGHDR and CDR2 is SFDVKD. Trimming took off 7 bases at V and 0 bases at J, with 5 bases between the two ends. There are 12 residues in the CDR3. The chain's CDR3 is CATRGLNTEAFF. The CDR3 DNA follows: TGTGCCACCAGAGGACTGAACACTGAAGCTTTCTTT.

CDR3 coding DNA: TGTGCCAGCAGTCCCCAATATGGCTACACCTTC. It yields the protein CASSPQYGYTF. V and J are TRBV28 and TRBJ1-2, with unresolved D. This CDR3 is built from 11 residues. The V gene lost 5 bases and the J gene lost 5 bases, with 6 bases spanning the gap. The V gene's germline CDR1 is MDHEN and CDR2 SYDVKM.

V gene TRBV7-9 combines with J gene TRBJ1-4; D uncertain. Trimming shortened V by 3 bases and J by 2 bases, and 7 bases separated the two germline ends. Per germline, CDR1 SEHNR and CDR2 FQNEAQ (reference sequence). CDR3 length: 14 amino acids. The CDR3 sequence: CASSFGRTNEKLFF. Written as DNA, the CDR3 is TGTGCCAGCAGCTTCGGCAGGACTAATGAAAAACTGTTTTTT.

The chain recombines TRBV7-9 with TRBJ2-3, with D tentatively TRBD1 (6 bases). Deletions cut 4 bases from V and 0 bases from J, with 20 bases between. Germline lookup yields CDR1 SEHNR and CDR2 FQNEAQ (reference sequence). CDR3 size: 18 residues. The CDR3 DNA reads TGTGCCAGCAGCTGGCCAAAACAGGGTGGAAAAAGCACAGATACGCAGTATTTT. It translates to CASSWPKQGGKSTDTQYF.

This clone came up many times. The chain links TRBV5-4 to TRBJ1-2; 10 bases map to TRBD1. Trimming removed 4 bases from V and 7 bases from J; junction bases left unmatched: 13. The CDR3 totals 16 residues. CDR1 and CDR2 (germline): SGHNT, YYREEE (reference sequence). CDR3 sequence reads: CASSEIGQGGVVGYTF. The CDR3 region has the DNA TGTGCCAGCAGCGAAATAGGACAGGGGGGGGTAGTTGGCTACACCTTC.